Shown below are 17 T cell receptor beta chains from a single sample sequenced in a study of blood T cell repertoires in COVID-19. Profiled with immunoSEQ multiplex PCR; TCRdb holds only in-frame clones, not every one. Of more than 110,000 clones detected, around 80% appear once; the ten largest clones hold 6%. Sample: PBMCs or T cells enriched from blood (not recorded which). These receptors all stem from a woman aged 50 to 60 who had recovered from COVID-19.

The table lists this clone with a count of one. The chain has TRBV2 and TRBJ1-2; D unresolved. V lost 6 bases, J lost 0 bases, and 8 bases lay in between. The CDR3 contains 13 residues. Germline V gives CDR1 SNHLY, CDR2 FYNNEI. The CDR3 here is CASSIDANYGYTF. CDR3 sequence (DNA): TGTGCCAGCAGCATAGATGCTAACTATGGCTACACCTTC.

V gene TRBV5-1 combines with J gene TRBJ2-5; TRBD1 matches 7 bases. CDR1 and CDR2 (germline): SGHRS, YFSETQ. This CDR3 has 15 residues. With V trimmed by 4 bases and J by 2 bases, 8 bases remained unmatched. The CDR3 spells CASSPTGTVQETQYF. Here the CDR3 DNA reads TGCGCCAGCAGCCCAACCGGGACAGTACAAGAGACCCAGTACTTC.

The rearrangement uses TRBV5-4 and TRBJ2-5; no clear D. The length of the CDR3 is 14 residues. CDR1 and CDR2 from the germline V gene are SGHNT and YYREEE (reference sequence). Trimming shortened V by 5 bases and J by 5 bases, and 16 bases separated the two germline ends. In DNA form, the CDR3 reads TGTGCCAGCAGTTATCCATCTAGTACGGAGACCCAGTACTTC. Its protein product is CASSYPSSTETQYF.

This clone turned up a few times. The chain combines TRBV18 with TRBJ2-2; 7 bases map to TRBD2. Trimming removed 1 base from V and 4 bases from J; junction bases left unmatched: 6. The CDR3 totals 16 residues. Germline CDR1 reads KGHSH; CDR2 reads LQKENI. The CDR3 DNA is TGTGCCAGCTCACCACGGGGCGGGGGATCCACCGGGGAGCTGTTTTTT. This encodes CASSPRGGGSTGELFF.

The gene calls are TRBV29-1 and TRBJ1-2, with 9 bases aligning to TRBD1. The trim removed 7 bases at V and 2 bases at J, leaving 5 bases unmatched. Germline V CDR1 and CDR2: SQVTM, ANQGSEA. This CDR3 contains 13 residues. In DNA form, the CDR3 reads TGCAGCGGAACGACAGGGGGAAACTATGGCTACACCTTC. Amino acid sequence: CSGTTGGNYGYTF.

The V and J genes are TRBV7-3 and TRBJ2-1; the D gene is possibly TRBD2 (6 bases). V dropped 2 bases and J dropped 6 bases, with 14 bases sitting between them. The CDR3 is made up of 15 amino acids. CDR1 is SGHTA, CDR2 FQGTGA, per germline. In nucleotides, the CDR3 is TGTGCCAGCAGCTTAGGAGCGGGCCCTTTCAATGAGCAGTTCTTC. Protein product: CASSLGAGPFNEQFF. Full variable domain (outside the CDR3, taken from reference TRBV7-3 and TRBJ2-1): GAGVSQTPSNKVTEKGKYVELRCDPISGHTALYWYRQSLGQGPEFLIYFQGTGAADDSGLPNDRFFAVRPEGSVSTLKIQRTERGDSAVYLCASSLGAGPFNEQFFGPGTRLTVL.

Only a few counts were recorded for this clone. This rearrangement joins TRBV4-2 to TRBJ1-5, with D unclear. V dropped 2 bases and J dropped 4 bases, with 27 bases sitting between them. The CDR3 length is 20 residues. Germline loops: CDR1 LGHNA, CDR2 YNFKEQ. CDR3 DNA: TGTGCCAGCAGCCAATATCATGGAGTGGAGGGTAGACGGAGGAATCAGCCCCAGCATTTT. Its protein product is CASSQYHGVEGRRRNQPQHF.

The chain has TRBV4-1 and TRBJ1-3, with 9 bases aligning to TRBD1. The CDR3 loop spans 18 amino acids. Trimming removed 3 bases from V and 1 base from J; junction bases left unmatched: 10. Germline CDR1 and CDR2: MGHRA and YSYEKL. CDR3 in DNA: TGCGCCAGCAGCCACCCATGGAAGACAGGGGGATCTGGAAACACCATATATTTT. Translating it yields CASSHPWKTGGSGNTIYF.

This chain connects TRBV20-1 to TRBJ2-7; D might be TRBD2 (5 bases). Germline V gene lookup returns CDR1 DFQATT and CDR2 SNEGSKA (reference sequence). The V end was cut by 3 bases, the J end by 1 base, with 13 bases between. The CDR3 consists of 14 residues. CDR3: CSASPGPGSYEQYF. CDR3 nucleotides: TGCAGTGCTAGTCCCGGGCCGGGGTCCTACGAGCAGTACTTC.

The gene calls are TRBV18 and TRBJ2-3; 9 bases map to TRBD1. V dropped 2 bases and J dropped 1; count of bases not matched to a gene: 4. Germline V gene lookup returns CDR1 KGHSH and CDR2 LQKENI. This CDR3 is built from 16 residues. The CDR3 reads CASSPEQGAGTDTQYF. CDR3 DNA: TGTGCCAGCTCACCAGAACAGGGGGCAGGCACAGATACGCAGTATTTT.

This chain joins TRBV23-1 and TRBJ2-7; D is uncertain. TRBV23-1 is an ORF, and what it does is uncertain. The CDR3 has 16 amino acids. V was shortened by 3 bases and J by 9 bases, with 24 bases between the two germline ends. The CDR3 spells CASSQLSKGGIPAQYF. In nucleotides, the CDR3 is TGCGCCAGCAGTCAGCTTTCCAAAGGCGGCATTCCGGCGCAGTACTTC.

In regard to this clone: A much larger clone is a single base away; this may be a read error. The CDR3 nucleotides read TGTGCCAGCAGTCCGGTTAACTATGGCTACACCTTC. Its protein is CASSPVNYGYTF. The chain links TRBV28 to TRBJ1-2, with D unclear. Germline CDR1 MDHEN, CDR2 SYDVKM. The V and J ends lost 5 bases and 1 base respectively, with 5 bases between them. The CDR3 extends over 12 amino acids.

V gene TRBV5-1 combines with J gene TRBJ2-7, with D possibly being TRBD1 (6 bases). The CDR3 consists of 15 residues. V lost 4 bases and J lost 6, with 20 bases in between. Germline V gene data show CDR1 as SGHRS and CDR2 as YFSETQ. The CDR3 DNA sequence: TGCGCCAGCAGCCCCCTAACCTTACAGGGTACCGAGCAGTACTTC. This translates into CASSPLTLQGTEQYF.

The rearrangement joins TRBV5-1 to TRBJ2-2, with D possibly TRBD1 on 6 matching bases. This CDR3 comprises 15 residues. V was shortened by 4 bases and J by 0 bases, with 10 bases between the two germline ends. Germline V lookup: CDR1 SGHRS, CDR2 YFSETQ. In nucleotides, the CDR3 is TGCGCCAGCAGCCGAACAGGGCCGAACACCGGGGAGCTGTTTTTT. Its protein product is CASSRTGPNTGELFF.

The chain recombines TRBV28 with TRBJ1-2; 9 nucleotides match TRBD1. This CDR3 comprises 15 residues. J lost 4 bases, V lost 6 bases, and 9 bases had no gene match. CDR1 MDHEN and CDR2 SYDVKM come from the germline V gene. CDR3 loop: CASRPGTGLSYGYTF. The CDR3 nucleotides read TGTGCCAGCAGGCCAGGGACAGGGTTGTCCTATGGCTACACCTTC.

The J gene is TRBJ2-1, the V gene TRBV4-2; 11 nucleotides agree with TRBD1. Losses at the gene ends were 2 bases for V and 3 bases for J; bases not matched to a gene: 3. Germline V gene data show CDR1 as LGHNA and CDR2 as YNFKEQ. This CDR3 comprises 16 residues. The CDR3: CASSQTGTGGYNEQFF. CDR3 DNA: TGTGCCAGCAGCCAAACCGGGACAGGGGGCTACAATGAGCAGTTCTTC.

The count of this clone is one. V gene TRBV28 combines with J gene TRBJ2-3; weak D call: TRBD2 (6 bases). CDR1 and CDR2 from the germline V gene are MDHEN and SYDVKM. Deletions cut 7 bases from V and 6 bases from J, with 23 bases between. This CDR3 has 16 amino acids. The CDR3 region is CASTNRRGRRADTQYF. The CDR3 DNA reads TGTGCCAGCACCAATCGACGGGGTAGGAGGGCTGATACGCAGTATTTT.